These T cell receptor beta chains were read from a single sample in a study of T cell changes during pregnancy in multiple sclerosis. Some clones are missing from TCRdb's copy, which holds only in-frame ones; the method was immunoSEQ multiplex PCR. The sample shows 35,000 to 40,000 clones, approximately 89% of them seen only once. This specimen consisted of CD4+ T cells from peripheral blood mononuclear cells, obtained after pregnancy. The receptor source for this set is a female donor in good health, enrolled as a control in a pregnancy study. Both conserved end residues are part of each CDR3. Fields, in order: V gene, J gene, clone size, D gene, CDR3 DNA, CDR3 protein. D genes are given only for firm matches. Clone size appears in some rows only: once, few, many, or a class for an expanded clone.

v_gene: TRBV9; j_gene: TRBJ2-2; abundance: NA; d_gene: TRBD2; CDR3nt: TGTGCCAGCAGCTGGGGGGTGGCGGGAGCGACCACCGGGGAGCTGTTTTTT; CDR3aa: CASSWGVAGATTGELFF
v_gene: TRBV7-9; j_gene: TRBJ2-7; abundance: once; d_gene: TRBD1; CDR3nt: TGTGCCAGCAGCCCTGGACAGGGATTATACGAGCAGTACTTC; CDR3aa: CASSPGQGLYEQYF
v_gene: TRBV15; j_gene: TRBJ1-2; abundance: NA; d_gene: NA; CDR3nt: TGTGCCACCAGCACTTGGACAGCGGTGAAGAATGGCTACACCTTC; CDR3aa: CATSTWTAVKNGYTF
v_gene: TRBV9; j_gene: TRBJ2-3; abundance: NA; d_gene: TRBD2; CDR3nt: TGTGCCAGCAGCGTGGAGGGAGGGGGCACAGATACGCAGTATTTT; CDR3aa: CASSVEGGGTDTQYF
v_gene: TRBV5-1; j_gene: TRBJ2-4; abundance: NA; d_gene: TRBD2; CDR3nt: TGCGCCAGCAGCTTGATCCCGCTAGCGGGAGGGAGTCTTACCAAAAACATTCAGTACTTC; CDR3aa: CASSLIPLAGGSLTKNIQYF
v_gene: TRBV7-6; j_gene: TRBJ2-7; abundance: NA; d_gene: TRBD2; CDR3nt: TGTGCCAGCAGCCCGTTGGCGGGAGTGGCCCTGGGATACTTC; CDR3aa: CASSPLAGVALGYF
v_gene: TRBV6-1; j_gene: TRBJ2-5; abundance: few; d_gene: TRBD1; CDR3nt: TGTGCCAGCGGACAGACAGGGGCCCAAGAGACCCAGTACTTC; CDR3aa: CASGQTGAQETQYF
v_gene: TRBV5-4; j_gene: TRBJ2-7; abundance: NA; d_gene: TRBD1; CDR3nt: TGTGCCAGCAGCACCAAACAGGGGGCAGGGTACGAGCAGTACTTC; CDR3aa: CASSTKQGAGYEQYF
v_gene: TRBV4-1; j_gene: TRBJ2-7; abundance: NA; d_gene: TRBD1; CDR3nt: TGCGCCAGCAGCGAAGGACAGGGGGTCCTCTACGAGCAGTACTTC; CDR3aa: CASSEGQGVLYEQYF
v_gene: TRBV11-2; j_gene: TRBJ1-4; abundance: NA; d_gene: NA; CDR3nt: TGTGCCAGCAGTCTTCGTCAGATTGGAGGGGAAAAACTGTTTTTT; CDR3aa: CASSLRQIGGEKLFF
v_gene: TRBV5-1; j_gene: TRBJ2-6; abundance: NA; d_gene: TRBD1; CDR3nt: TGCGCCAGCAGCCTAGGACAGGGGGTTGGGGCCAACGTCCTGACTTTC; CDR3aa: CASSLGQGVGANVLTF
v_gene: TRBV7-2; j_gene: TRBJ2-3; abundance: NA; d_gene: TRBD2; CDR3nt: TGTGCCAGCAGCTTACGAGCGGGGGCCACAGATACGCAGTATTTT; CDR3aa: CASSLRAGATDTQYF
v_gene: TRBV7-2; j_gene: TRBJ2-5; abundance: few; d_gene: TRBD1; CDR3nt: TGTGCCAGCAGCATCTCCGGGACAGAAGTGGAGACCCAGTACTTC; CDR3aa: CASSISGTEVETQYF
v_gene: TRBV15; j_gene: TRBJ2-3; abundance: NA; d_gene: TRBD1; CDR3nt: TGTGCCACCAGCGCCCACCCCCCCGCAGGGGGAACAGATACGCAGTATTTT; CDR3aa: CATSAHPPAGGTDTQYF
v_gene: TRBV5-4; j_gene: TRBJ1-2; abundance: NA; d_gene: NA; CDR3nt: TGTGCCAGCACCCCGAGGGGGTTAGGAGGCTACACCTTC; CDR3aa: CASTPRGLGGYTF
v_gene: TRBV27; j_gene: TRBJ2-1; abundance: NA; d_gene: NA; CDR3nt: TGTGCCAGCAGTTTTTACGGGAATGAGCAGTTCTTC; CDR3aa: CASSFYGNEQFF
v_gene: TRBV28; j_gene: TRBJ2-3; abundance: NA; d_gene: TRBD2; CDR3nt: TGTGCCAGCAGTTTGTTACTAGCGGGAGGGGGCACAGATACGCAGTATTTT; CDR3aa: CASSLLLAGGGTDTQYF
v_gene: TRBV19; j_gene: TRBJ2-5; abundance: NA; d_gene: TRBD2; CDR3nt: TGTGCCAGTAGTATCGTTAGCGGGGGCGGGACCCAGTACTTC; CDR3aa: CASSIVSGGGTQYF
v_gene: TRBV10-1; j_gene: TRBJ2-1; abundance: NA; d_gene: NA; CDR3nt: TGCGCCAGGGAGGGGAATGAGCAGTTCTTC; CDR3aa: CAREGNEQFF
v_gene: TRBV20-1; j_gene: TRBJ2-3; abundance: NA; d_gene: NA; CDR3nt: TGCAGCGCGGCCTCAGATACGCAGTATTTT; CDR3aa: CSAASDTQYF
v_gene: TRBV19; j_gene: TRBJ1-1; abundance: NA; d_gene: NA; CDR3nt: TGTGCCTCCTTCCCCCGGGACAACGGGGCCACTGAAGCTTTCTTT; CDR3aa: CASFPRDNGATEAFF
v_gene: TRBV5-1; j_gene: TRBJ2-5; abundance: NA; d_gene: TRBD2; CDR3nt: TGCGCCAGCAGCTCGCTGGGACTAGCAGGTCAAGAGACCCAGTACTTC; CDR3aa: CASSSLGLAGQETQYF
v_gene: TRBV5-5; j_gene: TRBJ2-7; abundance: NA; d_gene: TRBD1; CDR3nt: TGTGCCAGCAGCTGGACAGGGGCGGGCGAGCAGTACTTC; CDR3aa: CASSWTGAGEQYF
v_gene: TRBV6-5; j_gene: TRBJ1-2; abundance: NA; d_gene: NA; CDR3nt: TGTGCCAGCAGTTCCCCGACAGCGTGGCGGGGTGGCTACACCTTC; CDR3aa: CASSSPTAWRGGYTF
v_gene: TRBV19; j_gene: TRBJ1-1; abundance: few; d_gene: NA; CDR3nt: TGTGCCAGTAGTGCCCCGTCAGGGGCCGTGAACACTGAAGCTTTCTTT; CDR3aa: CASSAPSGAVNTEAFF
v_gene: TRBV5-4; j_gene: TRBJ2-3; abundance: NA; d_gene: TRBD2; CDR3nt: TGTGCCAGCAGCTTGAGGAAAGCGGGGAGCACAGATACGCAGTATTTT; CDR3aa: CASSLRKAGSTDTQYF
v_gene: TRBV18; j_gene: TRBJ2-3; abundance: NA; d_gene: NA; CDR3nt: TGTGCCAGCTCACCCGCCGGACAGTCCACAGATACGCAGTATTTT; CDR3aa: CASSPAGQSTDTQYF
v_gene: TRBV10-3; j_gene: TRBJ2-7; abundance: NA; d_gene: TRBD1; CDR3nt: TGTGCCGCTGCCCGGACAGGACTCGGGGAGCAGTACTTC; CDR3aa: CAAARTGLGEQYF
v_gene: TRBV15; j_gene: TRBJ1-2; abundance: NA; d_gene: NA; CDR3nt: TGTGCCACCAGCATGGGGGGTTTAGAAGGCTACACCTTC; CDR3aa: CATSMGGLEGYTF
v_gene: TRBV7-9; j_gene: TRBJ1-2; abundance: few; d_gene: TRBD1; CDR3nt: TGTGCCAGCAGCTCTCAGGGGGTTCCATATGGCTACACCTTC; CDR3aa: CASSSQGVPYGYTF
v_gene: TRBV6-5; j_gene: TRBJ2-3; abundance: NA; d_gene: TRBD2; CDR3nt: TGTGCCAGTACCCGGGGAGGGGACACAGATACGCAGTATTTT; CDR3aa: CASTRGGDTDTQYF
v_gene: TRBV7-9; j_gene: TRBJ2-7; abundance: NA; d_gene: NA; CDR3nt: TGTGCCAGCAGCTTAGCCGCAGGGGTCTCCTACGAGCAGTACTTC; CDR3aa: CASSLAAGVSYEQYF
v_gene: TRBV5-1; j_gene: TRBJ2-1; abundance: once; d_gene: TRBD2; CDR3nt: TGCGCCAGCAGCTTGGCCGGACTAGGTTCCCATGAGCAGTTCTTC; CDR3aa: CASSLAGLGSHEQFF
v_gene: TRBV5-1; j_gene: TRBJ2-3; abundance: NA; d_gene: TRBD2; CDR3nt: TGCGCCAGCAGCCCTTTGGGAGGGGCCCCAACAGATACGCAGTATTTT; CDR3aa: CASSPLGGAPTDTQYF
v_gene: TRBV2; j_gene: TRBJ2-1; abundance: NA; d_gene: TRBD2; CDR3nt: TGTGCCAGCAGTACCCCAGGGCTAGCGGGAGGCAGGAATGGGCAGTTCTTC; CDR3aa: CASSTPGLAGGRNGQFF
v_gene: TRBV28; j_gene: TRBJ2-3; abundance: NA; d_gene: TRBD2; CDR3nt: TGTGCCAGCACCCTCCGGGGGGGAGGCGTGGATACGCAGTATTTT; CDR3aa: CASTLRGGGVDTQYF
v_gene: TRBV25-1; j_gene: TRBJ2-3; abundance: once; d_gene: TRBD1; CDR3nt: TGTGCCAGCCGGAACCGGGACAGGGGCCCAGATACGCAGTATTTT; CDR3aa: CASRNRDRGPDTQYF
v_gene: TRBV7-8; j_gene: TRBJ2-7; abundance: once; d_gene: NA; CDR3nt: TGTGCCAGCACCCTTCGGGTGGGGCCAAAGGGGGACTACGAGCAGTACTTC; CDR3aa: CASTLRVGPKGDYEQYF
v_gene: TRBV18; j_gene: TRBJ1-1; abundance: NA; d_gene: NA; CDR3nt: TGTGCCAGCTCACCCCAGGGTGAAGCTTTCTTT; CDR3aa: CASSPQGEAFF
v_gene: TRBV6-4; j_gene: TRBJ2-6; abundance: NA; d_gene: NA; CDR3nt: TGTGCCAGCAGTGACGCACAGGGTGATGGGGCCAACGTCCTGACTTTC; CDR3aa: CASSDAQGDGANVLTF
v_gene: TRBV29-1; j_gene: TRBJ2-3; abundance: NA; d_gene: TRBD1; CDR3nt: TGCAGCGTTGAAGTGACAGGGACTACGCAGTATTTT; CDR3aa: CSVEVTGTTQYF
v_gene: TRBV5-5; j_gene: TRBJ2-7; abundance: once; d_gene: TRBD2; CDR3nt: TGTGCCAGCAGCCCCGGGACTAGCCTTACCTACGAGCAGTACTTC; CDR3aa: CASSPGTSLTYEQYF
v_gene: TRBV21-1; j_gene: TRBJ2-7; abundance: NA; d_gene: NA; CDR3nt: TGTGCCAGCAGCAAAGGAAGAGGGAGTAGGATTAGCTCCTACGAGCAGTACTTC; CDR3aa: CASSKGRGSRISSYEQYF
v_gene: TRBV5-6; j_gene: TRBJ2-5; abundance: NA; d_gene: TRBD2; CDR3nt: TGTGCCAGCAGCTCGATCCCGGGGGGGCGGGACCACCAAGAGACCCAGTACTTC; CDR3aa: CASSSIPGGRDHQETQYF
v_gene: TRBV7-6; j_gene: TRBJ1-6; abundance: NA; d_gene: NA; CDR3nt: TGTGCCAGCAGCCTAGGGGGGGGCAGGGTTACATCACCCCTCCACTTT; CDR3aa: CASSLGGGRVTSPLHF
v_gene: TRBV4-2; j_gene: TRBJ1-2; abundance: NA; d_gene: TRBD1; CDR3nt: TGTGCCAGCAGCTCAGGGGGCTATGGCTACACCTTC; CDR3aa: CASSSGGYGYTF
v_gene: TRBV4-1; j_gene: TRBJ1-1; abundance: NA; d_gene: TRBD1; CDR3nt: TGCGCCAGCAGTCCGACCGGGACAGGGGGCATCCTAATGAACACTGAAGCTTTCTTT; CDR3aa: CASSPTGTGGILMNTEAFF
v_gene: TRBV28; j_gene: TRBJ2-7; abundance: NA; d_gene: NA; CDR3nt: TGTGCCAGCAGTTCGACAGCGATCTACGAGCAGTACTTC; CDR3aa: CASSSTAIYEQYF
v_gene: TRBV19; j_gene: TRBJ1-4; abundance: NA; d_gene: NA; CDR3nt: TGTGCCAGTAGTACGGTCGATTTGAATGAAAAACTGTTTTTT; CDR3aa: CASSTVDLNEKLFF